This record covers a single T cell receptor (beta chain). Its matching antigen is unknown. This record belongs to a study of cytotoxic CD8 clonotypes in ibrutinib-treated CLL. Turning to the study itself: Of the patients, 11 were relapsed/refractory, 15 treatment-naive and under 18 IGHV unmutated.

Libraries of TCR beta were made from approximately 2.2 micrograms of genomic DNA that came from cryopreserved PBMCs. General study results and limits: Once treatment began, public clonotypes, which were uncommon, contracted or stayed stable.

Sequencing used immunoSEQ multiplex PCR; TCRdb keeps in-frame clones, though not all of them. The sample contains about 140,000 clones, 80% to 95% of which appear only once. This CDR3 has 14 amino acids. V lost 1 base and J lost 7; bases outside the gene matches: 1. Per germline, CDR1 SGHNT and CDR2 YENEEA. The chain couples TRBV11-3 to TRBJ2-1; TRBD2 matches 10 bases. This TCR was sampled from a human donor with chronic lymphocytic leukemia. Sequenced material: PBMCs, taken after 12 months of ibrutinib treatment. CDR3 nucleotide sequence: TGTGCCAGCAGCTTAGCGGGACTAGCGAATGAGCAGTTCTTC. Protein product: CASSLAGLANEQFF.